This T cell receptor beta chain was observed in a study of cytomegalovirus exposure and HLA in healthy donors. The wider study: A prior analysis found 90 million to 120 million unique TCR beta sequences from approximately 200 million T cells.

General observations from the study: Cytomegalovirus association was listed for 164 TCR beta chains. Exclusion as indistinguishable affected some V segments, including TRBV6-2 and TRBV6-3.

PCR was performed using 60 Vbeta and 13 Jbeta primers. Generated by immunoSEQ multiplex PCR, the TCRdb table keeps only in-frame clones and is missing some. In total, the table holds about 130,000 clones. Germline V gene data show CDR1 as SGHRS and CDR2 as YFSETQ. The CDR3 loop spans 14 amino acids. With 1 base removed from V and 5 bases from J, the gap between germline ends came to 11 bases. Healthy individuals who donated bone marrow served as the donors. In regard to this clone: Its antigen remains unknown.

The chain employs TRBV5-1 and TRBJ2-3; D unresolved. The sequence derives from a man aged 25 to 40 in good health and CMV-seronegative. Source material: PBMCs. The DNA of the CDR3 is TGCGCCAGCAGCTTGTTGATCTCAGGAGATACGCAGTATTTT. Amino acid sequence: CASSLLISGDTQYF. Filled out from reference TRBV5-1 and TRBJ2-3, the complete variable domain reads KAGVTQTPRYLIKTRGQQVTLSCSPISGHRSVSWYQQTPGQGLQFLFEYFSETQRNKGNFPGRFSGRQFSNSRSEMNVSTLELGDSALYLCASSLLISGDTQYFGPGTRLTVL.